The 7 T cell receptor beta chains presented below share a single source sample, sequenced in a study of CXCR3-negative and CXCR3-positive naive CD8 T cells. The study, taken as a whole, reports: Higher TRB CDR3 hydrophobicity marked CXCR3-positive naive cells relative to CXCR3-negative naive cells.

These receptors have no identified antigens. The authors prepared UMI-labeled TRB cDNA libraries by 5' RACE. TCRdb reanalyzed the 5' RACE reads and collapses them to one entry per CDR3 protein, without DNA. Recorded for this sample: approximately 100,000 distinct CDR3 sequences. The sample consisted of naive CXCR3+ CD8+ T cells from blood. Subset of the sample: CD45RO-CCR7+CD27+CD95- naive CD8+ T cells expressing CXCR3 (TNR3+). The receptors originated from a human donor in good health. Some clones in this sample may be carry-over from other donors' samples.

The chain's CDR3 is CSGGPTSGSNEQFF. This chain connects TRBV29-1 to TRBJ2-1; the TRBD2 assignment by TCRdb is unverifiable without DNA. Germline CDR1 reads SQVTM; CDR2 reads ANQGSEA. This CDR3 is built from 14 residues.

V usage is TRBV27 and J usage is TRBJ1-2; the TRBD1 assignment by TCRdb is unverifiable without DNA. The CDR3 covers 14 residues. The germline CDR1 and CDR2 sequences are MNHEY and SMNVEV (reference sequence). The CDR3 reads CASSDTGGGNGYTF.

This chain links TRBV2 with TRBJ2-3; no DNA is available, so the TRBD2 call from TCRdb remains unchecked. The CDR3 has 15 residues. In germline, CDR1 is SNHLY, CDR2 FYNNEI. The CDR3 here is CASSSTEDRTDTQYF.

V gene TRBV2 combines with J gene TRBJ2-7; TCRdb's D call, TRBD1, is unchecked because there is no DNA. CDR3 length: 13 residues. Per the germline V gene, CDR1 is SNHLY and CDR2 is FYNNEI. The CDR3 reads CASRNRVMDEQYF.

The chain combines TRBV4-1 with TRBJ2-2; TCRdb's D gene call, TRBD2, goes unchecked for lack of DNA. The V gene's germline CDR1 is MGHRA and CDR2 YSYEKL. This CDR3 has 15 residues. The CDR3 loop reads CASSELAVDTGELFF.

This sequence joins TRBV7-6 and TRBJ2-1. This CDR3 is 15 amino acids long. Germline V gene lookup returns CDR1 SGHVS and CDR2 FNYEAQ. The CDR3 reads CASSLPTVRIDEQFF.

V is TRBV19 and J is TRBJ2-7; TCRdb's assignment of TRBD1 cannot be checked, as there is no DNA. Germline loops: CDR1 LNHDA, CDR2 SQIVND (reference sequence). This CDR3 has 15 amino acids. This CDR3 reads CASSRSTGWLYEKYF.